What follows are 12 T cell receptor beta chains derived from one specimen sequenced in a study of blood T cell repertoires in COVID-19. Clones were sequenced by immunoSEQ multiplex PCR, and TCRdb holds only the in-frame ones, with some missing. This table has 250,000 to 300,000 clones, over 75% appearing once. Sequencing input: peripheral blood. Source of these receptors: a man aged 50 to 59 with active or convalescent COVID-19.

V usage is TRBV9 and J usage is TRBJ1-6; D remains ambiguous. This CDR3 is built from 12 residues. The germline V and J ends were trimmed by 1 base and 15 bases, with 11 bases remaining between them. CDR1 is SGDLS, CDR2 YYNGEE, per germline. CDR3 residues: CASSVMGDSLHF. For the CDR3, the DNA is TGTGCCAGCAGCGTAATGGGAGATAGCCTCCACTTT.

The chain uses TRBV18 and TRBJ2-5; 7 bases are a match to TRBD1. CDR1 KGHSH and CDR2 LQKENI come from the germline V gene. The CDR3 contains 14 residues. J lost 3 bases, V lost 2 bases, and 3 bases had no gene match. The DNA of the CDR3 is TGTGCCAGCTCACCAAGGCAGGGGGAAGAGACCCAGTACTTC. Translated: CASSPRQGEETQYF. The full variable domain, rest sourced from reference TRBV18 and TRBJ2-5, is NAGVMQNPRHLVRRRGQEARLRCSPMKGHSHVYWYRQLPEEGLKFMVYLQKENIIDESGMPKERFSAEFPKEGPSILRIQQVVRGDSAAYFCASSPRQGEETQYFGPGTRLLVL.

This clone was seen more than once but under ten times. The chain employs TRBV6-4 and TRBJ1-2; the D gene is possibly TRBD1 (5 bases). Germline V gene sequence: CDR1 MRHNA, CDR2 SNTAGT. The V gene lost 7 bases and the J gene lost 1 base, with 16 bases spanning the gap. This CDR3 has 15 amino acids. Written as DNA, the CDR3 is TGTGCCAGCACCAGCTACAGGCACCATAACTATGGCTACACCTTC. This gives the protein CASTSYRHHNYGYTF.

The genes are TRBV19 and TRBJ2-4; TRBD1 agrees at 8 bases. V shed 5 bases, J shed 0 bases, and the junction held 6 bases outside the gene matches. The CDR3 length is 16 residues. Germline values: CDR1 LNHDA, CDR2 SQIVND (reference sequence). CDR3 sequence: CASSPGTGLAKNIQYF. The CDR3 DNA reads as TGTGCCAGTAGTCCCGGGACAGGTCTAGCCAAAAACATTCAGTACTTC.

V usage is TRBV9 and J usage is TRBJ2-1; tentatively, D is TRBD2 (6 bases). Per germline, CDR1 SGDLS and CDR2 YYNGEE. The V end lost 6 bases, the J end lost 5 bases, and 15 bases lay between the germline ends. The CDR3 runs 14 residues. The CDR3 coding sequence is TGTGCCAGCACCAGAGAAGCGGGTAACAATGAGCAGTTCTTC. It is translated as CASTREAGNNEQFF.

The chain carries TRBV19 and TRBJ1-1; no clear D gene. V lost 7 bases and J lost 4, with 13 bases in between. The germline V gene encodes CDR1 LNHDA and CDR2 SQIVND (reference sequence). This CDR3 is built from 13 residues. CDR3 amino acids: CASTLGFGTEAFF. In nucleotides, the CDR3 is TGTGCCAGTACTCTAGGTTTCGGCACTGAAGCTTTCTTT.

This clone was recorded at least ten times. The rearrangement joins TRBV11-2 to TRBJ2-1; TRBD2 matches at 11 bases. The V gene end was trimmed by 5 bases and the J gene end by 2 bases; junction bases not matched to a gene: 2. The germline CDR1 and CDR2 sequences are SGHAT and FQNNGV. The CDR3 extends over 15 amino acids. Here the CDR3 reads CASSLSGRAYNEQFF. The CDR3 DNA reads TGTGCCAGCAGCCTTAGCGGGAGGGCCTACAATGAGCAGTTCTTC.

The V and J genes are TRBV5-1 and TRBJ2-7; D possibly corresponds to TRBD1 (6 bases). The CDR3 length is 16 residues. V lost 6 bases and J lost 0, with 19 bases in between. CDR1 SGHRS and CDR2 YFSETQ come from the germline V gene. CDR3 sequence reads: CASTLDRPGLSYEQYF. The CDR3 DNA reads TGCGCCAGCACCCTCGACAGGCCAGGACTCTCCTACGAGCAGTACTTC. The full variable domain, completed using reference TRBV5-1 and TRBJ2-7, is KAGVTQTPRYLIKTRGQQVTLSCSPISGHRSVSWYQQTPGQGLQFLFEYFSETQRNKGNFPGRFSGRQFSNSRSEMNVSTLELGDSALYLCASTLDRPGLSYEQYFGPGTRLTVT.

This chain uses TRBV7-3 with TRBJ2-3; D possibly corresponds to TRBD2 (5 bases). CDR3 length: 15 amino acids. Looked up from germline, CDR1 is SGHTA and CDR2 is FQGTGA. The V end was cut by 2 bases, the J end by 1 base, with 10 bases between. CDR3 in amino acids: CASSLRSSGTDTQYF. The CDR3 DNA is TGTGCCAGCAGCTTACGGAGTAGCGGCACAGATACGCAGTATTTT.

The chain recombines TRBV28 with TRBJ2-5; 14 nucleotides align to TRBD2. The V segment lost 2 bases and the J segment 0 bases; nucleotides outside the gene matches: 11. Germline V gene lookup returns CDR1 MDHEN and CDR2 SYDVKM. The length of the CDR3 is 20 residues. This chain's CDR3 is CASSLDSGLAGVLYQETQYF. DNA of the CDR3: TGTGCCAGCAGTTTAGACTCGGGACTAGCGGGAGTCCTGTACCAAGAGACCCAGTACTTC.

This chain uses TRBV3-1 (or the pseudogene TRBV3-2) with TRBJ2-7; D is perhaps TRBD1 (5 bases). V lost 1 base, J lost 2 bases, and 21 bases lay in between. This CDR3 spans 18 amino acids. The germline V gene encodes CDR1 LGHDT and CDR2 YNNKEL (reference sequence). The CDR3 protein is CASSQVFSGRDSTYEQYF. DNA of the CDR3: TGTGCCAGCAGCCAAGTTTTTTCGGGCCGAGACAGCACCTACGAGCAGTACTTC.

In DNA form, the CDR3 reads TGTGCCAGCAGCGCCGGGACAGGGGGAGATACGCAGTATTTT. Translation: CASSAGTGGDTQYF. The rearrangement joins TRBV5-8 to TRBJ2-3; 11 nucleotides match TRBD1. Germline CDR1 is SGHTS and CDR2 is YDEGEE. Unmatched junction bases numbered 3, after V lost 4 bases and J lost 5 bases. This CDR3 spans 14 amino acids.